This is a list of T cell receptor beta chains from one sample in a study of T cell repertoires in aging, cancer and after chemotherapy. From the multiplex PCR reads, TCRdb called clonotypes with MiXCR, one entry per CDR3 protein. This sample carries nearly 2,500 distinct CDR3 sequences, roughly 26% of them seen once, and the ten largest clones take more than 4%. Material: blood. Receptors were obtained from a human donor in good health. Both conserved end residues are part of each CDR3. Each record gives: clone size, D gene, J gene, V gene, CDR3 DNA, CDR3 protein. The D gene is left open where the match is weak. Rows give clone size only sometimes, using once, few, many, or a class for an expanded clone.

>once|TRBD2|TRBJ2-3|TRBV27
TGTGCCAGCAGACTAGCGGGGGGCACAGATACGCAGTATTTT
CASRLAGGTDTQYF
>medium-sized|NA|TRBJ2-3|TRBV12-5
TGTGCTAGAACAGGAGATACGCAGTATTTT
CARTGDTQYF
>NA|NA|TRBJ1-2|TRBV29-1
TGCAGCGTTGGAACGGCGACTGGCTACACCTTC
CSVGTATGYTF
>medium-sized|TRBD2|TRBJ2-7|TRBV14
TGTGCCAGCAGCCAAGTACTAGCGGGGGCCGGCGAGCAGTACTTC
CASSQVLAGAGEQYF
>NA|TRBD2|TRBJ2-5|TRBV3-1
TGTGCCAGCAGCCAAGGGGGACTAGCGAGAGAGACCCAGTACTTC
CASSQGGLARETQYF
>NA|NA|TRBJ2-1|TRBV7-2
TGTGCCAGCAGCGCGGGCCTTGACAATGAGCAGTTCTTC
CASSAGLDNEQFF
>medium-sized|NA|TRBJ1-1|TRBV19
TGTGCCAGTAGTATAGATCAGGCAGGGAGTGCTGAAGCTTTCTTT
CASSIDQAGSAEAFF
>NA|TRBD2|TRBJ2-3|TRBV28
TGTGCCAGCAGCCCCGGGACTAGGAACGGCCCAGATACGCAGTATTTT
CASSPGTRNGPDTQYF
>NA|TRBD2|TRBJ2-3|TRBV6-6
TGTGCCAGCAGTGGGACTAGCGGGGGAGGTACAGATACGCAGTATTTT
CASSGTSGGGTDTQYF
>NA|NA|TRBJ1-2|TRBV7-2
TGTGCCAGCAGCTTAGGGGGGGGCGGTCTCTATGGCTACACCTTC
CASSLGGGGLYGYTF
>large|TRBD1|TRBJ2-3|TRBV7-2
TGTGCCAGCAGACTAGGGGGCAGCACAGATACGCAGTATTTT
CASRLGGSTDTQYF
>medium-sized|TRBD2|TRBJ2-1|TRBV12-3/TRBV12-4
TGTGCCAGCACCGTTTACCACAGGACTAACCTAGCGGGGGGGCCCTACAATGAGCAGTTCTTC
CASTVYHRTNLAGGPYNEQFF
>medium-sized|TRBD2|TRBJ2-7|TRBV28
TGTGCCAGCAGTTTGGGAGGGGTTGACGAGCAGTACTTC
CASSLGGVDEQYF
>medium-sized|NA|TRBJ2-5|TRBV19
TGTGCCAGTAGTTACGGCAGCCTACTCCAAGAGACCCAGTACTTC
CASSYGSLLQETQYF
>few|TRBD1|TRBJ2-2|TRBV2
TGTGCCAGCAGTATACAGGGGGCTAAGAACACCGGGGAGCTGTTTTTT
CASSIQGAKNTGELFF
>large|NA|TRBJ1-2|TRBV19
TGTGCCAGTAGGCTCGGAAACTATGGCTACACCTTC
CASRLGNYGYTF
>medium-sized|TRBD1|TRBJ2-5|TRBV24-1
TGTGCCACCAGTGACCCGGGACAGGGTGAGGAAGAGACCCAGTACTTC
CATSDPGQGEEETQYF
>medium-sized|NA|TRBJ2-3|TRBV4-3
TGCGCCAGCAGCCAACCGGACGGAGATACGCAGTATTTT
CASSQPDGDTQYF
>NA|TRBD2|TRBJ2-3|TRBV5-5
TGTGCCAGCAGCTTAGGGGTAGCGGGGGGGGGGGGAGATACGCAGTATTTT
CASSLGVAGGGGDTQYF
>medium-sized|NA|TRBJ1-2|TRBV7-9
TGTGCCAGCAGCCCAGGTTGGAGCGGGAATGGCTACACCTTC
CASSPGWSGNGYTF
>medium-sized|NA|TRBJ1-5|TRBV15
TGTGCCACCAGCGTACAGCTTAATCAGCCCCAGCATTTT
CATSVQLNQPQHF
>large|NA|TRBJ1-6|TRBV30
TGTGCCTGGACCCGAAGGGTCGGGGGTAATTCACCCCTCCACTTT
CAWTRRVGGNSPLHF
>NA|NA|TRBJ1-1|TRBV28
TGTGCCAGCAATCTCCTGAGAACGGTGGAAGCTTTCTTT
CASNLLRTVEAFF
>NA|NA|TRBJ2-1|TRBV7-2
TGTGCCAGCAGCTTAGAGCGGCAGTATGAGCAGTTCTTC
CASSLERQYEQFF
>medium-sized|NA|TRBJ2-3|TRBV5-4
TGTGCCAGCAGCCAACATCGACAGTCAGATACGCAGTATTTT
CASSQHRQSDTQYF
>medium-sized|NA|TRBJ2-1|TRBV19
TGTGCCAGTAGTGTCTTATTCTGCAATGAGCAGTTCTTC
CASSVLFCNEQFF
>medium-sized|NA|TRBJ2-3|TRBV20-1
TGCAGTGCTAGAGATCGGGTGACCCAAGTGATCGGGACGCAGTATTTT
CSARDRVTQVIGTQYF
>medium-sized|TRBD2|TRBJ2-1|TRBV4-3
TGCGCCAGCAGCCAAGCAGCGGGGGGGCTTTCCTACAATGAGCAGTTCTTC
CASSQAAGGLSYNEQFF
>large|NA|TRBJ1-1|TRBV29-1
TGCAGCGTTGGTGGGGTGAACACTGAAGCTTTCTTT
CSVGGVNTEAFF
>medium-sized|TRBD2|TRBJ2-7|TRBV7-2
TGTGCCAGCACCCGACTAGCGGGTGACTACGAGCAGTACTTC
CASTRLAGDYEQYF
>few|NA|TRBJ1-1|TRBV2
TGTGCCAGCAGCGCCATTCATGCGCGCACTGAAGCTTTCTTT
CASSAIHARTEAFF
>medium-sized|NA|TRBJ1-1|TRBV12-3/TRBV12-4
TGTGCCAGCAGTCTTAACCGGGGCACTGAAGCTTTCTTT
CASSLNRGTEAFF
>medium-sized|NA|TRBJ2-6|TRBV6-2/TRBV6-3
TGTGCCAGCAGCCCAAGGAGTAACAGGGACTCGTACGGGGCCAACGTCCTGACTTTC
CASSPRSNRDSYGANVLTF
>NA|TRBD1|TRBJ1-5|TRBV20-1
TGCAGTGCCACGGACAGGGGGAATCAGCCCCAGCATTTT
CSATDRGNQPQHF
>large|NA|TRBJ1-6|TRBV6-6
TGTGCCAGCGCTACTCACCCGGGCTCAAGTAATTCACCCCTCCACTTT
CASATHPGSSNSPLHF
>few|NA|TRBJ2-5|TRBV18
TGTGCCAGCTCACCACAAAGCAAAGAGACCCAGTACTTC
CASSPQSKETQYF
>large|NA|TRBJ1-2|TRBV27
TGTGCCAGCAGTTCGAGCAGCCGCTATGGCTACACCTTC
CASSSSSRYGYTF
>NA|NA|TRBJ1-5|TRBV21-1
TGTGCCAGCGAGTCTGAGTGGAGTTGTTTTCAGCCCCAGCATTTT
CASESEWSCFQPQHF
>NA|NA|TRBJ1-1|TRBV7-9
TGTGCCAGCAGCTTAGGTCAGAACACTGAAGCTTTCTTT
CASSLGQNTEAFF
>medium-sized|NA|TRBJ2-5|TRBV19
TGTGCCAGTAGTCCGATTCCGGGCGTGGAGACCCAGTACTTC
CASSPIPGVETQYF